In its sample, the clone carrying this T cell receptor beta chain was seen once. This entry comes from a study of blood T cell repertoires in COVID-19. Study background: Before being deemed recovered, Cohort 3 donors had two negative PCRs, clearance, or symptom resolution. T cells, B-cell-depleted T cells, or PBMCs supplied cDNA or gDNA.

Profiled with immunoSEQ multiplex PCR; TCRdb holds only in-frame clones, not every one. The sample lists a few hundred thousand clones, around 89% seen once, with around 2% in the top ten. V shed 0 bases, J shed 7 bases, and the junction held 5 bases outside the gene matches. The CDR3 runs 17 residues. Germline values: CDR1 SGDLS, CDR2 YYNGEE. This chain joins TRBV9 and TRBJ2-2; 14 bases fit TRBD2. The specimen was PBMCs or T cells enriched from blood (not recorded which). The sequence was collected from an older woman in a cohort exposed to, infected with or recovered from COVID-19 (not recorded which). The CDR3 sequence is CASSVAPTSGRGGELFF. The CDR3 DNA reads as TGTGCCAGCAGCGTAGCTCCGACTAGCGGGAGGGGCGGGGAGCTGTTTTTT.